The 7 T cell receptor beta chains below were found in one sample sequenced in a study of blood T cell repertoires in COVID-19. The repertoire was sequenced with immunoSEQ multiplex PCR; TCRdb's copy has only in-frame clones and lacks some. The repertoire includes hundreds of thousands of clones, around 87% of them detected once, and 3.5% to 4.5% sits in the top ten. The specimen was PBMCs or T cells enriched from blood (not recorded which). The receptors originated from a woman aged 18 to 35 with acute COVID-19.

This clone has just a few counts. V gene TRBV4-1 combines with J gene TRBJ2-1, with TRBD1 matching 8 bases. The CDR3 loop spans 14 amino acids. V gave up 2 bases and J gave up 7 bases; unmatched junction bases: 4. The germline V gene has CDR1 MGHRA and CDR2 YSYEKL. CDR3 in amino acids: CASSQPGQENEQFF. DNA for the CDR3: TGCGCCAGCAGCCAACCGGGACAGGAGAATGAGCAGTTCTTC.

This chain links TRBV6-1 with TRBJ2-7; no reliable D call. The V end lost 2 bases, the J end lost 4 bases, and 6 bases lay between the germline ends. This CDR3 contains 12 residues. CDR1 is MNHNS, CDR2 SASEGT, per germline. CDR3 region: CASSEMRYEQYF. Here the CDR3 DNA reads TGTGCCAGCAGTGAAATGAGGTACGAGCAGTACTTC.

CDR3 region: CASALTSGSGTDTQYF. The CDR3 DNA sequence: TGTGCCAGCGCATTGACTAGCGGGAGTGGTACAGATACGCAGTATTTT. V usage is TRBV7-6 and J usage is TRBJ2-3, with 12 bases that match TRBD2. Germline trimming cut 8 bases from V and 3 bases from J; bases unmatched to any gene: 9. The CDR3 loop spans 16 amino acids. Germline V gives CDR1 SGHVS, CDR2 FNYEAQ. Full variable domain (outside the CDR3, taken from reference TRBV7-6 and TRBJ2-3): GAGVSQSPRYKVTKRGQDVALRCDPISGHVSLYWYRQALGQGPEFLTYFNYEAQQDKSGLPNDRFSAERPEGSISTLTIQRTEQRDSAMYRCASALTSGSGTDTQYFGPGTRLTVL.

The V and J genes are TRBV19 and TRBJ2-1; 7 nucleotides match TRBD2. Unmatched junction bases numbered 10, after V lost 5 bases and J lost 9 bases. This CDR3 region has 14 residues. Germline V lookup: CDR1 LNHDA, CDR2 SQIVND (reference sequence). The CDR3 protein is CASSSETSYSEQFF. The CDR3 nucleotides are TGTGCCAGTAGTTCGGAGACTAGCTATAGTGAGCAGTTCTTC.

This chain joins TRBV3-1 (or the pseudogene TRBV3-2) and TRBJ1-5, with TRBD1 as a possible D gene (5 bases). Germline CDR1 and CDR2: LGHDT and YNNKEL (reference sequence). CDR3 length: 14 residues. Trimming took off 4 bases at V and 7 bases at J, with 14 bases between the two ends. CDR3 coding DNA: TGTGCCAGCAGCCCGCAGGGTTTGCGCCAGCCCCAGCATTTT. Encoded protein: CASSPQGLRQPQHF.

This chain joins TRBV19 and TRBJ1-5; tentatively, D is TRBD1 (6 bases). The CDR3 spans 15 residues. V was cut by 4 bases and J by 10 bases, with 20 bases left in between. From germline, CDR1 is LNHDA and CDR2 SQIVND (reference sequence). The CDR3 DNA reads as TGTGCCAGTAGTAAGTGGGTCGGGGGGCGCAGACCCCAGCATTTT. Protein sequence: CASSKWVGGRRPQHF.

The CDR3 sequence: CASFFPGEGYGYTF. The CDR3 region has the DNA TGTGCCAGCTTCTTCCCCGGGGAGGGCTATGGCTACACCTTC. V gene TRBV28 combines with J gene TRBJ1-2; unclear D gene. Germline assignment: CDR1 MDHEN and CDR2 SYDVKM. V lost 8 bases, J lost 4 bases, and 17 bases lay in between. The CDR3 spans 14 residues.